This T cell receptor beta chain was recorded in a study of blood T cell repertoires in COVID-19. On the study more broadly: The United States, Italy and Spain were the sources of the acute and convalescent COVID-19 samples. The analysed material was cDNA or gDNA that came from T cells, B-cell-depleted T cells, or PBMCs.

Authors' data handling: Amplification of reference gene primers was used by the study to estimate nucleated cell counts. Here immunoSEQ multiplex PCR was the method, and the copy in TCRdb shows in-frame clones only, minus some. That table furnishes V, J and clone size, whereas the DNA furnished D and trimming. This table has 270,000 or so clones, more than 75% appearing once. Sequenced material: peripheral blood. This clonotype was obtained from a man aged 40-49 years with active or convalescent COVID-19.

The CDR3 nucleotides are TGTGCCAGCTCCGGGACAGGGGCGGTAGATACGCAGTATTTT. It yields the protein CASSGTGAVDTQYF. The V and J genes are TRBV13 and TRBJ2-3, with 10 bases aligning to TRBD1. Trimming removed 8 bases from V and 5 bases from J; junction bases left unmatched: 7. The CDR3 is 14 residues long. Germline CDR1 PRHDT, CDR2 FYEKMQ (reference sequence).